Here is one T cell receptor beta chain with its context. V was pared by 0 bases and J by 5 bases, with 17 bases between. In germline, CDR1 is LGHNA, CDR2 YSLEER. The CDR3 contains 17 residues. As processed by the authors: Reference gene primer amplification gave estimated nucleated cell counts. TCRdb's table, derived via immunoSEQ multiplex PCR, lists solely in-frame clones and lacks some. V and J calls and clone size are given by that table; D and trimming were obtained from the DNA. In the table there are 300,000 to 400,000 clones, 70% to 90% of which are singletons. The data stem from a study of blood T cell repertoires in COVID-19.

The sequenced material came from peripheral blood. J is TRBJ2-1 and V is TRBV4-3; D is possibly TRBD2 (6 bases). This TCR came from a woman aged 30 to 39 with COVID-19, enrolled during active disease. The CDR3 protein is CASSQDLERTGDNEQFF. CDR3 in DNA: TGCGCCAGCAGCCAAGATTTGGAACGCACGGGGGACAATGAGCAGTTCTTC.